A selection of T cell receptor beta chains follows, all from one sample in a study of blood T cell repertoires in COVID-19. Method: immunoSEQ multiplex PCR; TCRdb's copy keeps in-frame clones and lacks some. The table has about 300,000 clones, 70% to 90% seen once. What was sequenced was PBMCs or T cells enriched from blood (not recorded which). The receptors were sampled from a man aged 25 to 40 who had recovered from COVID-19. Both conserved end residues are part of each CDR3. D genes are given only for firm matches. The size of a clone is reported for some rows only, either as once, few or many, or as a class for expanded clones.

v_call	j_call	clone_size	d_call	cdr3_aa	cdr3_nt
TRBV28	TRBJ2-7	NA	TRBD2	CASSAGGGQPYEQYF	TGTGCCAGCTCGGCGGGGGGGGGACAACCCTACGAGCAGTACTTC
TRBV19	TRBJ1-1	NA	TRBD1	CASSGQARMNTEAFF	TGTGCCAGCTCGGGACAGGCCCGCATGAACACTGAAGCTTTCTTT
TRBV4-1	TRBJ1-5	NA	NA	CASSHGIQVQGGPLAQHF	TGCGCCAGCAGCCACGGTATTCAAGTTCAGGGAGGGCCTCTGGCCCAGCATTTT
TRBV5-1	TRBJ2-1	NA	NA	CASSFGGNEQFF	TGCGCCAGCAGCTTCGGCGGCAATGAGCAGTTCTTC
TRBV2	TRBJ2-1	large	NA	CASSAPRGGPYNEQFF	TGTGCCAGCAGCGCGCCGAGGGGAGGTCCCTACAATGAGCAGTTCTTC
TRBV5-4	TRBJ2-7	NA	TRBD2	CASSLGLAGPEEQYF	TGTGCCAGCAGCTTGGGGCTAGCGGGACCCGAGGAGCAGTACTTC
TRBV27	TRBJ1-1	NA	TRBD1	CASSQGQGNTEAFF	TGTGCCAGCAGTCAAGGACAGGGGAACACTGAAGCTTTCTTT
TRBV11-3	TRBJ1-1	NA	TRBD1	CASRGQSNTEAFF	TGTGCCAGCAGGGGACAGTCGAACACTGAAGCTTTCTTT
TRBV6-2/TRBV6-3	TRBJ2-3	NA	TRBD2	CASSALAGGRGKTDTQYF	TGTGCCAGCAGCGCCCTAGCGGGAGGACGAGGGAAGACAGATACGCAGTATTTT
TRBV18	TRBJ2-3	NA	TRBD2	CASGGSGADTQYF	TGTGCCAGCGGCGGGAGTGGTGCAGATACGCAGTATTTT
TRBV5-5	TRBJ2-3	NA	NA	CASSPALGAGDTQYF	TGTGCCAGCAGCCCGGCCCTGGGGGCGGGAGATACGCAGTATTTT
TRBV2	TRBJ1-3	NA	TRBD1	CASRADRGASSGNTIYF	TGTGCCAGCAGGGCCGACAGGGGGGCAAGCTCTGGAAACACCATATATTTT
TRBV19	TRBJ2-3	NA	NA	CASTSQRGSTDTQYF	TGTGCCAGTACCTCACAACGGGGGTCCACAGATACGCAGTATTTT
TRBV9	TRBJ1-2	NA	NA	CASSVALGQDYGYTF	TGTGCCAGCAGCGTAGCTCTTGGACAAGACTATGGCTACACCTTC
TRBV5-4	TRBJ2-3	once	NA	CASSRRPSGDTQYF	TGTGCCAGCAGTCGGCGGCCCAGCGGCGATACGCAGTATTTT
TRBV7-9	TRBJ1-3	NA	NA	CASSSSNSGNTIYF	TGTGCCAGCAGCTCCAGTAACTCTGGAAACACCATATATTTT
TRBV15	TRBJ2-7	NA	NA	CATSSRQVNYEQYF	TGTGCCACCAGCAGCAGACAGGTAAACTACGAGCAGTACTTC
TRBV24-1	TRBJ1-4	NA	NA	CATSDTGTTNEKLFF	TGTGCCACCAGTGATACAGGAACAACTAATGAAAAACTGTTTTTT
TRBV3-1/TRBV3-2	TRBJ2-3	NA	NA	CASSQEMTWGLTDTQYF	TGTGCCAGCAGCCAAGAAATGACCTGGGGGCTCACAGATACGCAGTATTTT
TRBV7-9	TRBJ2-7	NA	TRBD2	CASSFPRGTSGYEQYF	TGTGCCAGCAGCTTCCCTCGGGGGACTAGCGGCTACGAGCAGTACTTC
TRBV29-1	TRBJ2-2	once	NA	CSGRGGTSHDGELFF	TGCAGCGGACGGGGCGGGACCTCACACGACGGGGAGCTGTTTTTT
TRBV29-1	TRBJ1-2	NA	TRBD1	CSVEDEFDETGSDFTNYGYTF	TGCAGCGTTGAAGATGAGTTTGACGAGACAGGGTCTGACTTTACTAACTATGGCTACACCTTC
TRBV27	TRBJ1-1	NA	TRBD1	CASGRQTGPEAFF	TGTGCCAGCGGTCGTCAGACAGGGCCTGAAGCTTTCTTT
TRBV2	TRBJ1-4	NA	TRBD1	CASSSGTGLPATNEKLFF	TGTGCCAGCAGTTCCGGGACAGGGCTTCCTGCAACTAATGAAAAACTGTTTTTT
TRBV24-1	TRBJ2-2	NA	NA	CATSDLAQGNTGELFF	TGTGCCACCAGTGATTTGGCCCAGGGGAACACCGGGGAGCTGTTTTTT
TRBV29-1	TRBJ2-7	NA	NA	CSVAQGAYEQYF	TGCAGCGTTGCCCAAGGAGCCTACGAGCAGTACTTC
TRBV15	TRBJ2-6	NA	TRBD2	CATSRGGETGANVLTF	TGTGCCACCAGCAGGGGGGGGGAAACTGGGGCCAACGTCCTGACTTTC
TRBV27	TRBJ2-1	few	NA	CASTPLGVSYNEQFF	TGTGCCAGCACTCCCTTGGGCGTCTCCTACAATGAGCAGTTCTTC
TRBV28	TRBJ1-2	few	TRBD1	CASRDRGANYGYTF	TGTGCCAGCAGGGACAGGGGGGCTAACTATGGCTACACCTTC
TRBV13	TRBJ2-3	NA	NA	CASSLSREDTQYF	TGTGCCAGCAGTTTATCGAGGGAGGATACGCAGTATTTT
TRBV11-2	TRBJ2-1	NA	TRBD2	CASSSAGLAGGTLGFF	TGTGCCAGCAGCTCCGCGGGACTAGCGGGAGGAACCCTGGGGTTCTTC
TRBV9	TRBJ2-6	NA	NA	CASSVGDTFSGANVLTF	TGTGCCAGCAGCGTAGGGGACACTTTCTCTGGGGCCAACGTCCTGACTTTC
TRBV19	TRBJ1-3	NA	NA	CASSIGRAAGNTIYF	TGTGCCAGTAGTATCGGCAGGGCAGCAGGAAACACCATATATTTT
TRBV18	TRBJ1-5	once	TRBD1	CASSPGQGWEPQHF	TGTGCCAGCTCACCAGGACAGGGATGGGAGCCCCAGCATTTT
TRBV3-1/TRBV3-2	TRBJ1-5	NA	TRBD1	CASSHLRDRVNQPQHF	TGTGCCAGCAGCCACCTCCGGGACAGGGTCAATCAGCCCCAGCATTTT
TRBV30	TRBJ1-2	NA	NA	CAWSSTGPWGGYTF	TGTGCCTGGAGTTCGACAGGTCCTTGGGGTGGCTACACCTTC
TRBV12-5	TRBJ2-6	few	TRBD1	CASAWDRGPGANVLTF	TGTGCTAGTGCTTGGGACAGGGGGCCTGGGGCCAACGTCCTGACTTTC
TRBV5-1	TRBJ2-1	NA	TRBD1	CASSLAGPGGLDEQFF	TGCGCCAGCAGCTTGGCTGGTCCAGGGGGCCTAGATGAGCAGTTCTTC
TRBV2	TRBJ1-6	NA	NA	CASAGGSNSPLHF	TGTGCCAGTGCCGGCGGATCTAATTCACCCCTCCACTTT
TRBV6-5	TRBJ1-2	NA	TRBD1	CASSSGTGGNTF	TGTGCCAGCAGTTCTGGGACAGGGGGCAACACCTTC
TRBV9	TRBJ2-3	NA	TRBD2	CANSTSGNTDTQYF	TGTGCCAACTCGACTAGCGGGAATACAGATACGCAGTATTTT